The 17 T cell receptor beta chains reported below all come from one sample, sequenced in a study of T-cell reconstitution after alpha-beta-depleted transplantation in children. Unique molecular identifiers featured in how the TCRbeta library was prepared. From the PCR reads, TCRdb called clonotypes with MiXCR, one entry per CDR3 protein. The sample consists of 380,000 or so distinct CDR3 sequences, about 14% of them appearing once. Sequencing used PBMCs, obtained from the stem cell graft. These receptor sequences come from a human donor who donated a stem cell graft to a child with Fanconi anemia.

This clonotype was seen repeatedly, ten times or more. V gene TRBV4-3 combines with J gene TRBJ2-3, with 7 nucleotides matching TRBD2. The J segment lost 1 base and the V segment lost 0 bases, leaving 10 bases of the junction unmatched. The CDR3 has 18 amino acids. Per germline, CDR1 LGHNA and CDR2 YSLEER. The CDR3 DNA reads TGCGCCAGCAGCCAAGAAGGTAGAAGCGGGGCCGGCACAGATACGCAGTATTTT. As protein: CASSQEGRSGAGTDTQYF.

There are many counts of this clonotype. The chain carries TRBV15 and TRBJ2-5; D possibly corresponds to TRBD2 (6 bases). Trimming pared 0 bases from V and 3 bases from J, leaving 20 bases between. The germline V gene has CDR1 LNHNV and CDR2 YYDKDF (reference sequence). The length of the CDR3 is 18 residues. CDR3 sequence (DNA): TGTGCCACCAGCAGAGATCCTAGGGGAGGTGGGGCTAAAGAGACCCAGTACTTC. This gives the protein CATSRDPRGGGAKETQYF.

This sequence joins TRBV7-8 and TRBJ2-5, with D possibly being TRBD2 (5 bases). Germline-derived CDR1 and CDR2 are SGHVS and FQNEAQ. The CDR3 totals 14 residues. V lost 2 bases and J lost 2, with 9 bases in between. CDR3 loop: CASSLNGMQETQYF. The CDR3 coding sequence is TGTGCCAGCAGCTTAAACGGGATGCAAGAGACCCAGTACTTC.

This clonotype was recorded many times. The rearrangement links TRBV7-9 to TRBJ2-3; D perhaps matches TRBD1 (5 bases). Trimming took 1 base from V and 2 from J, leaving 7 bases between them. CDR3 length: 14 amino acids. The V gene's germline CDR1 is SEHNR and CDR2 FQNEAQ (reference sequence). CDR3 sequence: CASSLEGPTDTQYF. The CDR3 DNA sequence: TGTGCCAGCAGCTTAGAGGGGCCCACAGATACGCAGTATTTT.

The chain has TRBV2 and TRBJ2-1, with D tentatively TRBD1 or TRBD2 (5 bases each). Per germline, CDR1 SNHLY and CDR2 FYNNEI. Trimming shortened V by 4 bases and J by 5 bases, and 12 bases separated the two germline ends. The CDR3 contains 14 residues. CDR3 coding DNA: TGTGCCAGCAGTGGGGACGCCTACGACAATGAGCAGTTCTTC. Residues: CASSGDAYDNEQFF.

This clonotype was observed at least ten times. The J gene is TRBJ2-1, the V gene TRBV12-3 or TRBV12-4; perhaps TRBD1 as D (8 bases). CDR3 size: 16 residues. V dropped 3 bases and J dropped 12 bases, with 24 bases sitting between them. The CDR3 sequence: CASSFGVQGVGEGQFF. As DNA, the CDR3 is TGTGCCAGCAGTTTCGGTGTACAGGGGGTTGGGGAGGGGCAGTTCTTC.

A few counts support this clonotype. The chain recombines TRBV6-2 or TRBV6-3 with TRBJ2-5, with D unresolved. The CDR3 sequence is 14 residues long. Trimming left V 5 bases short and J 2 bases short, with 12 bases between. Germline CDR1 MNHEY, CDR2 SVGEGT. Here the CDR3 reads CASSQDGTQETQYF. In DNA form, the CDR3 reads TGTGCCAGCAGTCAAGACGGAACACAAGAGACCCAGTACTTC.

This clonotype was seen a few times. The rearrangement uses TRBV7-9 and TRBJ2-3; D call uncertain. Germline loops: CDR1 SEHNR, CDR2 FQNEAQ (reference sequence). The V gene lost 4 bases and the J gene lost 5 bases, with 10 bases spanning the gap. This CDR3 contains 13 residues. The CDR3 loop is CASSSSDGDTQYF. For the CDR3, the DNA is TGTGCCAGCAGCTCCTCGGACGGAGATACGCAGTATTTT.

This clonotype was counted a few times. V gene TRBV6-1 combines with J gene TRBJ2-5, with 7 bases identical to TRBD2. The V segment lost 7 bases and the J segment 2 bases; nucleotides outside the gene matches: 7. The V gene's germline CDR1 is MNHNS and CDR2 SASEGT. CDR3 size: 14 residues. The CDR3 DNA reads TGTGCCAGCACAGCGGGGACTCGACAAGAGACCCAGTACTTC. Translated, it gives CASTAGTRQETQYF.

This clonotype has just a few counts. The chain links TRBV5-1 to TRBJ2-1; no reliable D call. Germline loops: CDR1 SGHRS, CDR2 YFSETQ. The germline V and J ends were trimmed by 1 base and 0 bases, with 11 bases remaining between them. The CDR3 has 16 residues. The CDR3 sequence is CASSLIPGNSYNEQFF. DNA of the CDR3: TGCGCCAGCAGCTTGATTCCGGGTAACTCCTACAATGAGCAGTTCTTC. The variable domain in full, with the rest retrieved from reference TRBV5-1 and TRBJ2-1, is KAGVTQTPRYLIKTRGQQVTLSCSPISGHRSVSWYQQTPGQGLQFLFEYFSETQRNKGNFPGRFSGRQFSNSRSEMNVSTLELGDSALYLCASSLIPGNSYNEQFFGPGTRLTVL.

This clonotype was observed a few times. The chain recombines TRBV5-1 with TRBJ1-2, with a tentative D call TRBD1 (6 bases). The CDR3 sequence is 12 residues long. Germline CDR1 is SGHRS and CDR2 is YFSETQ. Deletions cut 2 bases from V and 7 bases from J, with 9 bases between. In DNA, the CDR3 is TGCGCCAGCAGCTTCCGGGACACTGGCTACACCTTC. Encoded protein: CASSFRDTGYTF.

This clonotype was seen a handful of times. This sequence joins TRBV5-6 and TRBJ1-5; D gene ambiguous. Germline CDR1 SGHDT, CDR2 YYEEEE. The V and J ends lost 1 base and 0 bases respectively, with 5 bases between them. The CDR3 has 14 amino acids. In DNA form, the CDR3 reads TGTGCCAGCAGCTTGTTAACTAGCAATCAGCCCCAGCATTTT. Translation: CASSLLTSNQPQHF.

This clonotype was seen ten or more times. V usage is TRBV20-1 and J usage is TRBJ2-3; 11 bases align to TRBD2. This CDR3 comprises 15 residues. The V gene end was trimmed by 6 bases and the J gene end by 3 bases; junction bases not matched to a gene: 8. The germline V gene has CDR1 DFQATT and CDR2 SNEGSKA (reference sequence). The CDR3 DNA reads as TGCAGTGCCGGTGCCGGGACTAGCGGTACAGATACGCAGTATTTT. Its translation is CSAGAGTSGTDTQYF.

This clonotype was found a few times. CDR3 sequence (DNA): TGTGCCAGCAGTGCTGGGGGACCCAGCACTGGCTATGGCTACACCTTC. Translated: CASSAGGPSTGYGYTF. The chain is built from TRBV6-1 and TRBJ1-2, with D possibly being TRBD1 (5 bases). Germline loops: CDR1 MNHNS, CDR2 SASEGT. The CDR3 length is 16 residues. V gave up 4 bases and J gave up 4 bases, with 19 bases separating them.

This rearrangement joins TRBV7-9 to TRBJ1-1; 7 bases agree with TRBD1. Trimming took 5 bases from V and 4 from J; bases not matched to a gene: 4. Germline V lookup: CDR1 SEHNR, CDR2 FQNEAQ (reference sequence). The length of the CDR3 is 13 residues. CDR3: CASSQGVGTEAFF. CDR3 DNA: TGTGCCAGCAGCCAGGGGGTCGGCACTGAAGCTTTCTTT. Together with reference TRBV7-9 and TRBJ1-1, the CDR3 gives the full variable domain: DTGVSQNPRHKITKRGQNVTFRCDPISEHNRLYWYRQTLGQGPEFLTYFQNEAQLEKSRLLSDRFSAERPKGSFSTLEIQRTEQGDSAMYLCASSQGVGTEAFFGQGTRLTVV.

This clonotype showed up just a few times. The chain combines TRBV7-2 with TRBJ2-1; the match to TRBD1 covers 9 bases. With V trimmed by 5 bases and J by 8 bases, 10 bases remained unmatched. Germline CDR1 and CDR2: SGHTA and FQGNSA. CDR3 length: 15 amino acids. CDR3 loop: CASSPRGTGYDEQFF. CDR3 nucleotides: TGTGCCAGCAGCCCAAGGGGGACAGGGTACGATGAGCAGTTCTTC.

This chain connects TRBV7-8 to TRBJ1-1; D is perhaps TRBD1 (5 bases). Trimming took off 5 bases at V and 2 bases at J, with 15 bases between the two ends. The CDR3 length is 15 residues. CDR1 and CDR2 from the germline V gene are SGHVS and FQNEAQ. The CDR3 region is CASSRSMRGNTEAFF. As DNA, the CDR3 is TGTGCCAGCAGCCGATCGATGAGGGGCAACACTGAAGCTTTCTTT.